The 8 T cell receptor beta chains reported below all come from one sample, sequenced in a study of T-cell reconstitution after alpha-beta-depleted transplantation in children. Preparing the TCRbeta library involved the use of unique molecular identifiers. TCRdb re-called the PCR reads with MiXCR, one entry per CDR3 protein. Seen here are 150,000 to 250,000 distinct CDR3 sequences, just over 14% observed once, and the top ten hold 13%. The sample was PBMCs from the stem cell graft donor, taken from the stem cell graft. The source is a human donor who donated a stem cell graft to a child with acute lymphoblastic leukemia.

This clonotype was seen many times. Here the CDR3 reads CATAAGAKAFF. The CDR3 nucleotides read TGTGCCACCGCGGCAGGGGCGAAGGCTTTCTTT. The chain combines TRBV10-3 with TRBJ1-1; D is perhaps TRBD1 (6 bases). The V gene lost 10 bases and the J gene lost 11 bases, with 17 bases spanning the gap. This CDR3 comprises 11 residues. CDR1 is ENHRY, CDR2 SYGVKD, per germline.

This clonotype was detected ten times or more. CDR3 in amino acids: CASSPNSPLHF. CDR3 in DNA: TGTGCCAGCAGTCCCAATTCACCCCTCCACTTT. This sequence joins TRBV27 and TRBJ1-6; D gene uncertain. The germline V and J ends were trimmed by 5 bases and 7 bases, with 3 bases remaining between them. The CDR3 is 11 residues long. CDR1 MNHEY and CDR2 SMNVEV come from the germline V gene (reference sequence).

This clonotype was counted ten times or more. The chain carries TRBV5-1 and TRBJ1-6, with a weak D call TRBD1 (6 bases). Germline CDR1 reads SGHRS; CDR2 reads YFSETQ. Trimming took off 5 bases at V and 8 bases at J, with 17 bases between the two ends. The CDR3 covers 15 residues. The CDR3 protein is CASSPETGVDSPLHF. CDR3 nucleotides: TGCGCCAGCAGTCCTGAGACAGGAGTTGATTCACCCCTCCACTTT.

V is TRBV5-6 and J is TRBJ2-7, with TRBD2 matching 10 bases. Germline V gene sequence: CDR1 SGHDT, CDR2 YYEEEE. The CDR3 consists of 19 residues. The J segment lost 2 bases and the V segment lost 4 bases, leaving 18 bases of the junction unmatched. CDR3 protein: CASSPVVGSGRRTTYEQYF. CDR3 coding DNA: TGTGCCAGCAGCCCCGTGGTGGGTAGCGGGAGGCGTACTACCTACGAGCAGTACTTC.

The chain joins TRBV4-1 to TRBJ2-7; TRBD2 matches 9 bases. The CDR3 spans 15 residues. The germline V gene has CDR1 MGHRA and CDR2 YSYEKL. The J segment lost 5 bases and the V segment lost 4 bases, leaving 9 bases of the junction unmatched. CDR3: CASSLGSGRHHEQYF. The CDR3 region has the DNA TGCGCCAGCAGCCTGGGAAGCGGGAGGCACCACGAGCAGTACTTC.

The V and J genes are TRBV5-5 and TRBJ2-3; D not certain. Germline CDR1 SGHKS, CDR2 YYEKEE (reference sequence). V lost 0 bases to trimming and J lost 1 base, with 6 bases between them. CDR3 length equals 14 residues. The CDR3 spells CASSLEWGTDTQYF. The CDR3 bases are TGTGCCAGCAGCTTGGAATGGGGCACAGATACGCAGTATTTT.

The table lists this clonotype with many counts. DNA of the CDR3: TGTGCCAGCAGCTTGGTGCCGTCATTTTCGAATGAGCAGTTCTTC. It is translated as CASSLVPSFSNEQFF. The gene calls are TRBV5-6 and TRBJ2-1; D unresolved. Germline-derived CDR1 and CDR2 are SGHDT and YYEEEE. Trimming pared 0 bases from V and 7 bases from J, leaving 14 bases between. CDR3 length equals 15 residues.

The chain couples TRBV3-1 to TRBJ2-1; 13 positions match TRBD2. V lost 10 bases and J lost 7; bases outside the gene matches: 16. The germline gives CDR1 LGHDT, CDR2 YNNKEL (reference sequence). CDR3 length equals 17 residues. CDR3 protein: CATCQVLAGGRLNEQFF. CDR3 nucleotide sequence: TGTGCCACCTGCCAAGTACTAGCGGGAGGGCGGTTAAATGAGCAGTTCTTC.